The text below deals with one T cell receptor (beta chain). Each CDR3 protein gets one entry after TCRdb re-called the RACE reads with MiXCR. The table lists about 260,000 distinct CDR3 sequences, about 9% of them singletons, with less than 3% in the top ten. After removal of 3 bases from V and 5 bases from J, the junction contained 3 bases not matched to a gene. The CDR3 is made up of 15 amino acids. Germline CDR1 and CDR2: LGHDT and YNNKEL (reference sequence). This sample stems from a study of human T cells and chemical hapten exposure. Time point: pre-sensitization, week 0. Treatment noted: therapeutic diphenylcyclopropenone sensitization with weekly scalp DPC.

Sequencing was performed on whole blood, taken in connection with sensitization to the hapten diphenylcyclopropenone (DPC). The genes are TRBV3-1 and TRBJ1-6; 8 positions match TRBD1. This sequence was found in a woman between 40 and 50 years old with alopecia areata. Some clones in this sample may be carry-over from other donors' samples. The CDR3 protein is CASSQMGQDNSPLHF. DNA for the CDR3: TGTGCCAGCAGCCAGATGGGACAGGATAATTCACCCCTCCACTTT.